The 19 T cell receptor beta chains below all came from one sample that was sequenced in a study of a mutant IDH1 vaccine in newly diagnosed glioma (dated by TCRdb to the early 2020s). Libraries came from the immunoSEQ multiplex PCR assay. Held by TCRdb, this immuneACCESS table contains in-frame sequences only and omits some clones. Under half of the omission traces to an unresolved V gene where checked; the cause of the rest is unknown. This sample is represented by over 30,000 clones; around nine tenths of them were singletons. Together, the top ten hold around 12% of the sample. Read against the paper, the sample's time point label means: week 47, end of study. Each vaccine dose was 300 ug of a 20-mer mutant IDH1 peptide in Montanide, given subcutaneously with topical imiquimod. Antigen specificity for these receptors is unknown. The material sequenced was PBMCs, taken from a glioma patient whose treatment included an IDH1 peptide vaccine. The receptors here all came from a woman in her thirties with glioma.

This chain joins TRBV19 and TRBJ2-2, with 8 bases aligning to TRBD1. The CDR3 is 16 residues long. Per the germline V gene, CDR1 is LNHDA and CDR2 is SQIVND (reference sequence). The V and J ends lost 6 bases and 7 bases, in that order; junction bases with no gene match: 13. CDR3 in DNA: TGTGCCAGTAGCCCCCTCGACAGGGGAGGTCGCGGGGAGCTGTTTTTT. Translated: CASSPLDRGGRGELFF.

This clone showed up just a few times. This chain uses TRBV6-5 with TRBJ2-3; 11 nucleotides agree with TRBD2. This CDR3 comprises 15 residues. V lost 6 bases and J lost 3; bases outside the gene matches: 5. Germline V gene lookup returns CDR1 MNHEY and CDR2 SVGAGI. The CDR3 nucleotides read TGTGCCAGCAGAAAGGGGACTAGCGGAACAGATACGCAGTATTTT. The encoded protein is CASRKGTSGTDTQYF.

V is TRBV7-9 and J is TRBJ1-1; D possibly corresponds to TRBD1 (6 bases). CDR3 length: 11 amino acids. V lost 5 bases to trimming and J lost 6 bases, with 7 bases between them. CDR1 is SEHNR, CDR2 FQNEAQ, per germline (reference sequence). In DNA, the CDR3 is TGTGCCAGCAGCCAGGGGTCTGAAGCTTTCTTT. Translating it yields CASSQGSEAFF.

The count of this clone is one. CDR3 sequence (DNA): TGTGCCAGCAGCGCTGGTGGGGGGACAGGGGTCTATGGCTACACCTTC. It translates to CASSAGGGTGVYGYTF. The rearrangement links TRBV5-4 to TRBJ1-2, with 10 bases that match TRBD1. V was clipped by 4 bases and J by 4 bases; unmatched bases: 10. CDR1 and CDR2 (germline): SGHNT, YYREEE (reference sequence). The CDR3 spans 16 residues.

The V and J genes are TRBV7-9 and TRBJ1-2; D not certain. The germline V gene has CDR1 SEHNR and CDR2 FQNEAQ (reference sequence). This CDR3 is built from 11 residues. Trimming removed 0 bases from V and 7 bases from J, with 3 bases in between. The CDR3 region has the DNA TGTGCCAGCAGCTTAGCACCTGGCTACACCTTC. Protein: CASSLAPGYTF.

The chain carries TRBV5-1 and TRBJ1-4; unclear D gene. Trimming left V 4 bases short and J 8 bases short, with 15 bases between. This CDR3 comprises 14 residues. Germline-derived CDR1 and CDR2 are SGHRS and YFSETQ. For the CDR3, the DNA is TGCGCCAGCAGCCCAGCCGAGAGCGGAGAAAAACTGTTTTTT. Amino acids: CASSPAESGEKLFF.

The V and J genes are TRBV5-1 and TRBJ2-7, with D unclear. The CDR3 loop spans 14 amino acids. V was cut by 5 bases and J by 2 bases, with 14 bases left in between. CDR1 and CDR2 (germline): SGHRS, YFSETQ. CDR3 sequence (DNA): TGCGCCAGCAGGGGGTCCGGCAGCACCTACGAGCAGTACTTC. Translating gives CASRGSGSTYEQYF.

DNA for the CDR3: TGTGCCAGCAGCCCCGGGACAGGGGTTAACTATGGCTACACCTTC. Translated, it gives CASSPGTGVNYGYTF. The rearrangement links TRBV9 to TRBJ1-2; the match to TRBD1 covers 10 bases. Germline V gives CDR1 SGDLS, CDR2 YYNGEE. This CDR3 has 15 amino acids. After removal of 4 bases from V and 1 base from J, the junction contained 4 bases not matched to a gene.

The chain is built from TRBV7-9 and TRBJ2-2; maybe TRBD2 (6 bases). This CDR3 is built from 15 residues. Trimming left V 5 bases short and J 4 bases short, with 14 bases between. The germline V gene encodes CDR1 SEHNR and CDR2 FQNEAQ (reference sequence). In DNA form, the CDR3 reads TGTGCCAGCAGCACCGGGGGAGTAAGCACCGGGGAGCTGTTTTTT. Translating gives CASSTGGVSTGELFF. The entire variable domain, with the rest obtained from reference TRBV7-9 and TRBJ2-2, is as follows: DTGVSQNPRHKITKRGQNVTFRCDPISEHNRLYWYRQTLGQGPEFLTYFQNEAQLEKSRLLSDRFSAERPKGSFSTLEIQRTEQGDSAMYLCASSTGGVSTGELFFGEGSRLTVL.

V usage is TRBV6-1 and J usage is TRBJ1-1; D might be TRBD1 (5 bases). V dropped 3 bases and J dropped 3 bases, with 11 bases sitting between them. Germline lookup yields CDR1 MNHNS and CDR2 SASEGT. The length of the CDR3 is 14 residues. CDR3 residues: CASSDQGADTEAFF. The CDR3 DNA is TGTGCCAGCAGTGACCAGGGTGCAGACACTGAAGCTTTCTTT.

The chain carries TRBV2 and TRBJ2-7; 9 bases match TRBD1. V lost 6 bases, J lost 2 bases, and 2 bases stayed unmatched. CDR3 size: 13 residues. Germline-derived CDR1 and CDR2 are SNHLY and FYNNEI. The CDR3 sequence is CASRGQGTYEQYF. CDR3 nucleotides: TGTGCCAGCAGGGGACAGGGAACCTACGAGCAGTACTTC.

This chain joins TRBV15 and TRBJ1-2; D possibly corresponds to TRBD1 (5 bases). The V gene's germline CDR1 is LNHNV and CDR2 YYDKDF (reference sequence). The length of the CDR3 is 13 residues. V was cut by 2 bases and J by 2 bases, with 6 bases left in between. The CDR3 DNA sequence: TGTGCCACCAGCAGACCAGGGAACTATGGCTACACCTTC. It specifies CATSRPGNYGYTF.

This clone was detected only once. CDR3 coding DNA: TGTGCCACGCTAGCGGGATGGAACGAGCAGTACTTC. This encodes CATLAGWNEQYF. The chain has TRBV6-6 and TRBJ2-7, with 9 bases fitting TRBD2. The CDR3 is made up of 12 amino acids. Germline CDR1 MNHNY, CDR2 SVGAGI (reference sequence). Germline trimming cut 10 bases from V and 5 bases from J; bases unmatched to any gene: 6.

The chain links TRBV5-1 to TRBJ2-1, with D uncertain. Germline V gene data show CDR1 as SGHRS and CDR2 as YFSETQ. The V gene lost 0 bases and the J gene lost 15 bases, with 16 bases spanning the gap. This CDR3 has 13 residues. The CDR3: CASSLEPGRLMFF. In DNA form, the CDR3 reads TGCGCCAGCAGCTTGGAACCGGGCCGCCTGATGTTCTTC.

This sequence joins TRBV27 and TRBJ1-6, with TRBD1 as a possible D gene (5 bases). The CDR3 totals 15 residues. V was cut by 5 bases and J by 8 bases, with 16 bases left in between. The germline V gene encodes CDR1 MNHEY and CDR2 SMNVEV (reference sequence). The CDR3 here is CASSPGRRGDSPLHF. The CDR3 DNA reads TGTGCCAGCAGTCCGGGGCGAAGGGGAGATTCACCCCTCCACTTT.

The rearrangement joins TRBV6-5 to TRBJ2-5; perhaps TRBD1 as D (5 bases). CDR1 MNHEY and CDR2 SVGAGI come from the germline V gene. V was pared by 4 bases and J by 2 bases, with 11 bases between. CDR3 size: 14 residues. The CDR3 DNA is TGTGCCAGCAGTTCCCGACAGCTTCAAGAGACCCAGTACTTC. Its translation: CASSSRQLQETQYF.

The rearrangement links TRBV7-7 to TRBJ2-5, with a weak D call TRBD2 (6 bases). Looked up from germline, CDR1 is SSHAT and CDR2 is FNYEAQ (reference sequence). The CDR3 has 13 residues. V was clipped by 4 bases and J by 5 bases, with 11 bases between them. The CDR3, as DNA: TGTGCCAGCAGCTCTCTAGCGTGGGAGACCCAGTACTTC. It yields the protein CASSSLAWETQYF.

The CDR3 spells CASSFTINYEQYF. The DNA of the CDR3 is TGCGCCAGCAGCTTTACGATAAACTACGAGCAGTACTTC. V usage is TRBV5-1 and J usage is TRBJ2-7; no clear D gene. Germline CDR1 is SGHRS and CDR2 is YFSETQ. The CDR3 contains 13 residues. V lost 2 bases to trimming and J lost 3 bases, with 9 bases between them.

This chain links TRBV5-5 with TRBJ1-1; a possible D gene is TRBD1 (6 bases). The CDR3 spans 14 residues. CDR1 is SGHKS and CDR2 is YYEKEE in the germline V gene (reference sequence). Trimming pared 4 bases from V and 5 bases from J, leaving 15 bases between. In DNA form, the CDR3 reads TGTGCCAGCAGCCTCCTTCAGGGGAGTACTGAAGCTTTCTTT. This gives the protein CASSLLQGSTEAFF. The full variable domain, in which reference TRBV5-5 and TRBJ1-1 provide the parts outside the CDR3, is DAGVTQSPTHLIKTRGQQVTLRCSPISGHKSVSWYQQVLGQGPQFIFQYYEKEERGRGNFPDRFSARQFPNYSSELNVNALLLGDSALYLCASSLLQGSTEAFFGQGTRLTVV.